The sequence of this T cell receptor (beta chain) was determined in a study of cytomegalovirus exposure and HLA in healthy donors. Study-wide results and caveats: Rarity marked most TCR sequences, yet some public TCRs occurred in many donors. In vitro testing confirmed a few CMV-associated chains as specific for CMV antigens. Cytomegalovirus association was assigned to more than 150 TCR beta chains.

Germline V CDR1 and CDR2: MNHEY, SMNVEV (reference sequence). Trimming shortened V by 5 bases and J by 3 bases, and 17 bases separated the two germline ends. The CDR3 loop spans 15 amino acids. About this clone itself: The antigen is not known.

The donors were part of the roughly 120-subject validation cohort, which stood apart from the 666-subject first cohort. The method was immunoSEQ multiplex PCR; TCRdb's version includes in-frame clones alone and lacks a portion of them. In the table there are 150,000 or so clones, 89% of which are singletons. The sequence derives from a woman between 18 and 29 years old in good health and CMV-seronegative. The chain uses TRBV27 and TRBJ2-7; D might be TRBD1 (5 bases). Sample: PBMCs. The CDR3 region has the DNA TGTGCCAGCAGTCCCCTCCTGGGGCGGAGCTACGAGCAGTACTTC. Residues: CASSPLLGRSYEQYF.